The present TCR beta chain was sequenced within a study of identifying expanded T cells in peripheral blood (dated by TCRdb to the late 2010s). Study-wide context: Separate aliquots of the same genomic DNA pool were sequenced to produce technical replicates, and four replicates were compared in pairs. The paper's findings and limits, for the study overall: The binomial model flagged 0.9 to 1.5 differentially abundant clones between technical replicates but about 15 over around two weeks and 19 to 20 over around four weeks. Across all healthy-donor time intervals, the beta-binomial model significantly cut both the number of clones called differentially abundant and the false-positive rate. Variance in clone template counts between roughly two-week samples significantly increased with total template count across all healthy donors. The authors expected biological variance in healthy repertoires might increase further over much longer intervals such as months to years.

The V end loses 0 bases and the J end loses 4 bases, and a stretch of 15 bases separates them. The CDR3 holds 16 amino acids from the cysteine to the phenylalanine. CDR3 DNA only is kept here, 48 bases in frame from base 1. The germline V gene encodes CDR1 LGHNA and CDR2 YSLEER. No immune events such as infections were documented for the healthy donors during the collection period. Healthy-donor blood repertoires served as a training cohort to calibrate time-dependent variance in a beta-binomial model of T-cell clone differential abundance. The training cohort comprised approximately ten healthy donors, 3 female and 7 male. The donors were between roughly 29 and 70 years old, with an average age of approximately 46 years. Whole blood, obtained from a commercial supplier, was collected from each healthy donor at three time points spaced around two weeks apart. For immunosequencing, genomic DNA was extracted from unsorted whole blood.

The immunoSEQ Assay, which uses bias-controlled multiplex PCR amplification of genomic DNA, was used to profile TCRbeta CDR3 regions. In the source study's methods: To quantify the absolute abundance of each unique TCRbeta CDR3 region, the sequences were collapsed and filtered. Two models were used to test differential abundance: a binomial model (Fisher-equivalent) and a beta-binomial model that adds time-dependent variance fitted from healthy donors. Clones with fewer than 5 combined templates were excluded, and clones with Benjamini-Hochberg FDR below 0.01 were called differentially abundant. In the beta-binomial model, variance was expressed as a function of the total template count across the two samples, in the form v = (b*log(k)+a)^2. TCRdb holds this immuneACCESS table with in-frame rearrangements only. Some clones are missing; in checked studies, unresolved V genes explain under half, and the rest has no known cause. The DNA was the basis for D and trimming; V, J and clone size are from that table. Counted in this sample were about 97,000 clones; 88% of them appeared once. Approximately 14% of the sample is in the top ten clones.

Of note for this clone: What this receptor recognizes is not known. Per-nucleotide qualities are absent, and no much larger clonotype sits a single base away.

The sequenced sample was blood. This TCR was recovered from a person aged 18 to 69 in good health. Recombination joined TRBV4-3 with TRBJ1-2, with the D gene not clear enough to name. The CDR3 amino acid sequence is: CASSQDLTLRLYGYTF. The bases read TGCGCCAGCAGCCAAGATCTTACACTGAGACTCTATGGCTACACCTTC.